Listed below are T cell receptor beta chains from one sample, sequenced in a study of T cell changes during pregnancy in multiple sclerosis. Libraries were prepared by immunoSEQ multiplex PCR; TCRdb keeps only in-frame clonotypes and omits some of them. The repertoire holds over 70,000 clones, with about 94% as singletons. The sequencing used peripheral blood, collected in the third trimester of pregnancy. These receptors all come from a female donor with multiple sclerosis, enrolled in a pregnancy study. CDR3s include the opening cysteine and the closing phenylalanine or tryptophan. D genes are given only for firm matches. Size is stated for part of the rows, as once, few or many counts, or as a class when the clone is expanded.

d_call,v_call,clone_size,j_call,cdr3_aa,cdr3_nt
TRBD1,TRBV5-1,.,TRBJ1-6,CASSWDRSNSPLHF,TGCGCCAGCAGCTGGGACAGGAGTAATTCACCCCTCCACTTT
.,TRBV7-9,few,TRBJ1-1,CASSLARGNTEAFF,TGTGCCAGCAGCTTAGCCAGGGGGAACACTGAAGCTTTCTTT
.,TRBV5-1,once,TRBJ2-3,CASSLESGPPDTQYF,TGCGCCAGCAGCTTAGAATCTGGGCCCCCAGATACGCAGTATTTT
.,TRBV18,.,TRBJ2-4,CARGRTWDIQYF,TGTGCCCGCGGAAGGACATGGGACATTCAGTACTTC
TRBD1,TRBV4-2,.,TRBJ2-5,CASSQDWGQAQQETQYF,TGTGCCAGCAGCCAAGATTGGGGACAGGCGCAACAAGAGACCCAGTACTTC
TRBD1,TRBV6-5,.,TRBJ1-1,CASGTEMNTEAFF,TGTGCCAGCGGGACAGAAATGAACACTGAAGCTTTCTTT
.,TRBV27,.,TRBJ2-7,CASSMTKTGYEQYF,TGTGCCAGCAGTATGACGAAAACGGGCTACGAGCAGTACTTC
.,TRBV6-1,.,TRBJ2-1,CASSGPYNEQFF,TGTGCCAGCAGTGGTCCGTACAATGAGCAGTTCTTC
TRBD2,TRBV5-8,.,TRBJ2-5,CASSVGSLAGDENQETQYF,TGTGCCAGCAGCGTAGGATCCCTAGCGGGAGACGAGAACCAAGAGACCCAGTACTTC
.,TRBV19,.,TRBJ2-1,CASRTSSYNEQFF,TGTGCCAGTAGGACTAGCTCCTACAATGAGCAGTTCTTC
.,TRBV11-2,.,TRBJ1-3,CASSSPSTGSRNTIYF,TGTGCCAGCAGCTCACCGTCGACGGGGAGCCGGAACACCATATATTTT
.,TRBV19,.,TRBJ1-5,CASSIFPRVQPQHF,TGTGCCAGTAGTATTTTCCCGCGGGTTCAGCCCCAGCATTTT
TRBD2,TRBV13,.,TRBJ2-3,CASSSRLAVNTDTQYF,TGTGCCAGCAGCTCCCGTCTAGCGGTTAACACAGATACGCAGTATTTT
TRBD1,TRBV18,.,TRBJ1-1,CASSRTGKNTEAFF,TGTGCCAGCTCGCGGACAGGGAAGAACACTGAAGCTTTCTTT
.,TRBV30,once,TRBJ2-3,CAWSGLGTDTQYF,TGTGCCTGGAGTGGACTTGGCACAGATACGCAGTATTTT
.,TRBV10-1,.,TRBJ2-7,CASSAAEGHPYEQYF,TGCGCCAGCAGTGCGGCCGAGGGTCACCCCTACGAGCAGTACTTC
.,TRBV28,.,TRBJ1-2,CASSQTQGRVSGYTF,TGTGCCAGCAGTCAGACACAGGGCAGGGTGAGCGGCTACACCTTC
.,TRBV2,.,TRBJ1-1,CATVKRGVSTEAFF,TGTGCCACCGTTAAACGGGGAGTAAGTACTGAAGCTTTCTTT
.,TRBV5-8,.,TRBJ2-5,CASSSLTGETQYF,TGTGCCAGCAGCTCTCTAACCGGGGAGACCCAGTACTTC
TRBD2,TRBV27,.,TRBJ2-1,CASSFSRLAGVNEQFF,TGTGCCAGCAGTTTTTCGCGACTAGCGGGAGTGAATGAGCAGTTCTTC
.,TRBV12-5,once,TRBJ1-1,CASGLPMGGTNTEAFF,TGTGCTAGTGGTTTGCCCATGGGGGGAACGAACACTGAAGCTTTCTTT
.,TRBV27,.,TRBJ1-2,CASSPRPGNGYTF,TGTGCCAGCAGCCCTCGGCCGGGAAATGGCTACACCTTC
TRBD2,TRBV5-3,.,TRBJ2-1,CARIDIAGGVDNEQFF,TGTGCCAGAATCGATATAGCGGGAGGAGTCGACAATGAGCAGTTCTTC
TRBD2,TRBV27,.,TRBJ2-3,CASSLSLGLAGEFTDTQYF,TGTGCCAGCAGTTTATCCTTGGGACTAGCGGGGGAATTCACAGATACGCAGTATTTT
.,TRBV18,.,TRBJ2-7,CASSRGDRGYEQYF,TGTGCCAGCTCACGGGGGGATAGGGGTTACGAGCAGTACTTC
.,TRBV5-4,.,TRBJ1-2,CASSFPPGYGYTF,TGTGCCAGCAGCTTCCCGCCGGGCTATGGCTACACCTTC
.,TRBV13,.,TRBJ2-2,CASAGPIGELFF,TGTGCCAGCGCGGGGCCGATCGGGGAGCTGTTTTTT
.,TRBV2,.,TRBJ1-4,CASSRTNEKLFF,TGTGCCAGCAGTCGGACTAATGAAAAACTGTTTTTT
TRBD1,TRBV28,.,TRBJ2-5,CASSFLWTGGRETQYF,TGTGCCAGCAGTTTTCTCTGGACAGGGGGCCGAGAGACCCAGTACTTC
.,TRBV19,.,TRBJ1-3,CASSLQGFGNTIYF,TGTGCCAGTAGTCTCCAGGGTTTTGGAAACACCATATATTTT
.,TRBV15,.,TRBJ2-1,CATSRVANEQFF,TGTGCCACCAGCAGAGTAGCCAATGAGCAGTTCTTC
.,TRBV4-3,.,TRBJ2-4,CASSQDQVSSSTAKNIQYF,TGCGCCAGCAGCCAAGATCAGGTGAGTTCCTCTACGGCCAAAAACATTCAGTACTTC
.,TRBV11-2,.,TRBJ2-7,CASSPIKRAASYEQYF,TGTGCCAGCAGCCCCATAAAGAGGGCGGCATCCTACGAGCAGTACTTC
TRBD2,TRBV6-5,once,TRBJ2-2,CASRWGGANTGELFF,TGTGCCAGCAGGTGGGGGGGGGCGAACACCGGGGAGCTGTTTTTT
TRBD1,TRBV29-1,once,TRBJ1-2,CSVGRTGDATF,TGCAGCGTTGGTCGGACAGGGGATGCCACCTTC
TRBD2,TRBV5-1,.,TRBJ2-1,CASSLGEAGALNEQFF,TGCGCCAGCAGCTTGGGTGAAGCGGGAGCTTTGAATGAGCAGTTCTTC
.,TRBV14,.,TRBJ1-2,CASSQEGGATYGYTF,TGTGCCAGCAGCCAAGAGGGGGGGGCTACCTATGGCTACACCTTC
TRBD1,TRBV5-1,.,TRBJ2-2,CASSSDPGTVAGELFF,TGCGCCAGCAGCTCGGACCCGGGGACAGTCGCCGGGGAGCTGTTTTTT
TRBD1,TRBV5-1,.,TRBJ2-1,CASSLGDSTYNEQFF,TGCGCCAGCAGCTTGGGGGACAGCACCTACAATGAGCAGTTCTTC
TRBD2,TRBV7-2,.,TRBJ2-4,CASSLGLAGAQNIQYF,TGTGCCAGCAGCTTAGGCCTAGCGGGAGCCCAAAACATTCAGTACTTC
TRBD1,TRBV7-8,.,TRBJ2-1,CASSLGDRGLDEQFF,TGTGCCAGCAGCTTAGGGGACAGGGGATTGGATGAGCAGTTCTTC
.,TRBV5-1,.,TRBJ1-6,CASSRTGQYNSPLHF,TGCGCCAGCAGCCGCACTGGACAGTATAATTCACCCCTCCACTTT
.,TRBV19,.,TRBJ2-3,CASTSFSGVDTQYF,TGTGCCAGTACCTCTTTCTCCGGGGTTGATACGCAGTATTTT
.,TRBV6-1,.,TRBJ2-3,CASSEWARTDTQYF,TGTGCCAGCAGTGAATGGGCAAGGACAGATACGCAGTATTTT
TRBD1,TRBV7-7,.,TRBJ2-5,CASSPRDSQETQYF,TGTGCCAGCAGCCCCCGGGACAGCCAAGAGACCCAGTACTTC
TRBD1,TRBV11-2,.,TRBJ1-1,CASSPGQALPATEAFF,TGTGCCAGCAGCCCGGGACAGGCCCTCCCCGCCACTGAAGCTTTCTTT
TRBD2,TRBV5-4,.,TRBJ2-1,CASSYGAGGSYNEQFF,TGTGCCAGCAGTTATGGAGCGGGAGGATCCTACAATGAGCAGTTCTTC